Shown below are 24 T cell receptor beta chains from a single sample sequenced in a study of blood T cells in healthy people across ages. Through a sample-barcoded 5' primer and a J-beta primer mix, a second PCR was run for roughly 7 to 11 cycles. In TCRdb, the 5' RACE reads were re-called with MiXCR into one record per CDR3 protein. The repertoire holds some 1.4 million distinct CDR3 sequences, roughly 40% seen once, with 7% to 9.5% in the top ten. Sequenced: blood. The source of these receptors is a woman younger than 30 in good health.

The chain joins TRBV6-1 to TRBJ2-5; 10 bases align to TRBD2. This CDR3 is built from 15 residues. J lost 5 bases, V lost 4 bases, and 7 bases had no gene match. CDR1 MNHNS and CDR2 SASEGT come from the germline V gene. In DNA, the CDR3 is TGTGCCAGCAGTGCAACTAGCGGGATTGGGGAGACCCAGTACTTC. Translation gives CASSATSGIGETQYF.

The chain combines TRBV15 with TRBJ2-1; a possible D gene is TRBD1 (6 bases). V lost 5 bases to trimming and J lost 8 bases, with 10 bases between them. CDR1 LNHNV and CDR2 YYDKDF come from the germline V gene (reference sequence). The CDR3 is made up of 12 amino acids. The DNA of the CDR3 is TGTGCCACCAGCCATGGGGGCGATGAGCAGTTCTTC. Protein product: CATSHGGDEQFF.

The chain has TRBV7-9 and TRBJ1-1; 10 bases map to TRBD1. V shed 3 bases and J 5 bases; nucleotides not matched to a gene: 9. The germline V gene has CDR1 SEHNR and CDR2 FQNEAQ (reference sequence). CDR3 size: 16 residues. The CDR3 coding sequence is TGTGCCAGCAGCTTCGCGGGACAGGGGCCCAGGACTGAAGCTTTCTTT. Translating it yields CASSFAGQGPRTEAFF.

This chain joins TRBV27 and TRBJ2-2; weak D call: TRBD1 (6 bases). This CDR3 comprises 15 residues. CDR1 MNHEY and CDR2 SMNVEV come from the germline V gene (reference sequence). V lost 5 bases and J 4 bases, leaving 14 bases between the germline ends. The CDR3 protein is CASSLQGWVTGELFF. CDR3 sequence (DNA): TGTGCCAGCAGTCTACAGGGTTGGGTCACCGGGGAGCTGTTTTTT.

V gene TRBV15 combines with J gene TRBJ2-3; TRBD2 agrees at 12 bases. Per germline, CDR1 LNHNV and CDR2 YYDKDF (reference sequence). There are 15 residues in the CDR3. Trimming at V came to 8 bases and at J to 2 bases, leaving 5 bases not matched to a gene. Written as DNA, the CDR3 is TGTGCCACCGAAACTAGCGGGGGGTCCACAGATACGCAGTATTTT. Translation gives CATETSGGSTDTQYF.

This clonotype has a handful of counts. The chain couples TRBV9 to TRBJ2-7, with TRBD1 identical over 8 bases. V lost 1 base and J lost 5; bases outside the gene matches: 2. This CDR3 contains 13 residues. CDR1 is SGDLS and CDR2 is YYNGEE in the germline V gene. The CDR3: CASSVTGGNEQYF. CDR3 DNA sequence: TGTGCCAGCAGCGTAACAGGGGGGAACGAGCAGTACTTC.

The gene calls are TRBV15 and TRBJ2-7; 7 bases match TRBD2. CDR3 size: 16 residues. Germline V CDR1 and CDR2: LNHNV, YYDKDF (reference sequence). V lost 2 bases and J lost 7; bases outside the gene matches: 14. For the CDR3, the DNA is TGTGCCACCAGCAGATCCGGGGGGATCTCCTACAATGAGCAGTACTTC. Translation gives CATSRSGGISYNEQYF.

The V and J genes are TRBV4-1 and TRBJ2-1; the match to TRBD2 covers 8 bases. Germline loops: CDR1 MGHRA, CDR2 YSYEKL. CDR3 length equals 16 residues. The junction had 6 bases not matched to a gene; V was cut back by 5 bases and J by 0 bases. CDR3 sequence reads: CASSATLAGSYNEQFF. The CDR3 region has the DNA TGCGCCAGCAGCGCCACTCTAGCGGGCTCCTACAATGAGCAGTTCTTC.

The V call is TRBV4-1, the J call TRBJ1-6, with D unresolved. The V end lost 4 bases, the J end lost 7 bases, and 11 bases lay between the germline ends. Looked up from germline, CDR1 is MGHRA and CDR2 is YSYEKL. The CDR3 is made up of 14 amino acids. The CDR3 bases are TGCGCCAGCAGCCTCCGAAGGGAAAATTCACCCCTCCACTTT. Its translation: CASSLRRENSPLHF.

This clonotype appeared a few times. V and J are TRBV11-2 and TRBJ2-1, with D perhaps TRBD2 (5 bases). V was shortened by 1 base and J by 1 base, with 11 bases between the two germline ends. Per the germline V gene, CDR1 is SGHAT and CDR2 is FQNNGV. The CDR3 extends over 16 amino acids. The CDR3 DNA follows: TGTGCCAGCAGCTTAGTACTCGGCGGGTCCTACAATGAGCAGTTCTTC. Its translation is CASSLVLGGSYNEQFF.

On this clonotype itself: At one end the junction does not follow the germline gene, possibly because of a read error. The chain combines TRBV20-1 with TRBJ2-3, with D possibly TRBD1 on 5 matching bases. The CDR3 runs to 15 residues. Germline CDR1 DFQATT, CDR2 SNEGSKA (reference sequence). The CDR3 spells CSARPPQGSIDTQYF. CDR3 nucleotide sequence: TGCAGTGCTAGACCGCCGCAGGGTAGCATAGATACGCAGTATTTT.

There are many counts of this clonotype. The V call is TRBV4-1, the J call TRBJ2-5; D is unclear. Germline-derived CDR1 and CDR2 are MGHRA and YSYEKL. There are 13 residues in the CDR3. The ends were cut back, 1 base at V and 5 bases at J, with 8 bases in the middle. CDR3 residues: CASSQVLVETQYF. As DNA, the CDR3 is TGCGCCAGCAGCCAAGTCCTGGTGGAGACCCAGTACTTC.

This rearrangement joins TRBV7-9 to TRBJ2-7; TRBD2 aligns across 10 bases. J was trimmed by 2 bases and V by 5 bases; bases with no gene match: 9. This CDR3 is 16 amino acids long. Germline loops: CDR1 SEHNR, CDR2 FQNEAQ (reference sequence). The DNA for the CDR3 is TGTGCCAGCAGCCCTGGTACTAGCGGGGCGCCCTACGAGCAGTACTTC. It yields the protein CASSPGTSGAPYEQYF.

This clonotype was counted only a few times. The chain has TRBV6-5 and TRBJ2-7; D ambiguous. The CDR3 covers 15 residues. Germline values: CDR1 MNHEY, CDR2 SVGAGI. V lost 2 bases and J lost 3, with 14 bases in between. Here the CDR3 DNA reads TGTGCCAGCAGTTACCCCGCTGAGTCTGTCTACGAGCAGTACTTC. This translates into CASSYPAESVYEQYF.

The V and J genes are TRBV19 and TRBJ2-1; maybe TRBD1 (6 bases). Germline V gene data show CDR1 as LNHDA and CDR2 as SQIVND (reference sequence). V was pared by 8 bases and J by 13 bases, with 21 bases between. The CDR3 is 13 residues long. CDR3 amino acids: CASRTGLVGTQFF. The CDR3 DNA reads as TGTGCCAGTCGAACAGGGCTGGTTGGGACCCAGTTCTTC. Based on the CDR3 plus reference TRBV19 and TRBJ2-1, the full variable domain is DGGITQSPKYLFRKEGQNVTLSCEQNLNHDAMYWYRQDPGQGLRLIYYSQIVNDFQKGDIAEGYSVSREKKESFPLTVTSAQKNPTAFYLCASRTGLVGTQFFGPGTRLTVL.

The chain is built from TRBV20-1 and TRBJ1-1; D perhaps matches TRBD1 (5 bases). CDR3 length: 13 residues. CDR1 and CDR2 (germline): DFQATT, SNEGSKA (reference sequence). V lost 0 bases and J 6 bases, leaving 11 bases between the germline ends. CDR3 in amino acids: CSARDGGSAEAFF. The CDR3 DNA follows: TGCAGTGCTAGAGATGGGGGGAGCGCTGAAGCTTTCTTT.

This clonotype came up a few times. A junction end diverges from the germline sequence, so it may reflect a read error. The chain uses TRBV10-3 and TRBJ1-1; D not certain. Germline V gene lookup returns CDR1 ENHRY and CDR2 SYGVKD. The length of the CDR3 is 16 residues. CDR3 DNA: TGTGCCATTAGTGAGTCCTTCGTGGCCATGAACACTGAAGCTTTCTTT. Translated, it gives CAISESFVAMNTEAFF.

The table lists this clonotype with a few counts. The V gene is TRBV29-1, the J gene TRBJ2-7, with D unclear. V was shortened by 4 bases and J by 1 base, with 5 bases between the two germline ends. There are 11 residues in the CDR3. Germline V lookup: CDR1 SQVTM, CDR2 ANQGSEA. CDR3 nucleotide sequence: TGCAGCGTTGGCCCTTCCTACGAGCAGTACTTC. Translated, it gives CSVGPSYEQYF.

The chain couples TRBV20-1 to TRBJ2-1, with TRBD1 as a possible D gene (5 bases). Germline loops: CDR1 DFQATT, CDR2 SNEGSKA (reference sequence). The CDR3 consists of 14 residues. Between the trimmed V and J ends, which lost 5 bases and 7 bases, there was a span of 18 bases. DNA for the CDR3: TGCAGTGCTGGACGAAACAGGAACCAGAATGAGCAGTTCTTC. It codes for CSAGRNRNQNEQFF.

This clonotype has a single count. The V call is TRBV6-6, the J call TRBJ2-5; 7 nucleotides agree with TRBD1. V lost 7 bases, J lost 4 bases, and 12 bases stayed unmatched. The CDR3 contains 15 residues. Germline CDR1 MNHNY, CDR2 SVGAGI (reference sequence). CDR3 nucleotides: TGTGCCAGCACCCCCAGATGGGCAGGGGGAGAGACCCAGTACTTC. Translating gives CASTPRWAGGETQYF.

This clonotype appeared a few times. This chain's CDR3 is CAISESDRARAGANVLTF. Here the CDR3 DNA reads TGTGCCATCAGTGAATCGGACAGGGCGAGGGCTGGGGCCAACGTCCTGACTTTC. The chain links TRBV10-3 to TRBJ2-6; 8 bases align to TRBD1. The CDR3 loop spans 18 amino acids. V lost 3 bases, J lost 2 bases, and 9 bases stayed unmatched. Per the germline V gene, CDR1 is ENHRY and CDR2 is SYGVKD.

This rearrangement joins TRBV5-1 to TRBJ2-7; D remains ambiguous. Germline V gene data show CDR1 as SGHRS and CDR2 as YFSETQ. V was pared by 0 bases and J by 2 bases, with 12 bases between. The CDR3 has 15 amino acids. This CDR3 reads CASSLGSGSAYEQYF. DNA for the CDR3: TGCGCCAGCAGCTTGGGGTCAGGATCTGCCTACGAGCAGTACTTC.

This clonotype was seen only a few times. This chain links TRBV9 with TRBJ2-1; TRBD2 is a possible D gene (6 bases). V lost 4 bases, J lost 6 bases, and 11 bases lay in between. This CDR3 has 13 residues. From germline, CDR1 is SGDLS and CDR2 YYNGEE. The CDR3 DNA reads TGTGCCAGCAGCTTCTTGCGGGGCAATGAGCAGTTCTTC. Its translation: CASSFLRGNEQFF.

The chain is built from TRBV6-1 and TRBJ2-5; 13 bases match TRBD2. Per germline, CDR1 MNHNS and CDR2 SASEGT. The V segment lost 7 bases and the J segment 4 bases; nucleotides outside the gene matches: 9. The CDR3 covers 16 residues. CDR3 sequence: CASTPLAGGPSETQYF. CDR3 coding DNA: TGTGCCAGCACCCCACTAGCGGGGGGGCCTTCAGAGACCCAGTACTTC.